One TCR beta chain is described in this entry. The data derive from a study of blood T cell repertoires in COVID-19. Study information: COVID-19 samples collected from the United States, Italy and Spain covered acute and convalescent phases. T cells, B-cell-depleted T cells, or PBMCs provided the cDNA or gDNA that served as material.

The CDR3 extends over 16 amino acids. Looked up from germline, CDR1 is MNHEY and CDR2 is SVGAGI. V shed 2 bases and J 8 bases; nucleotides not matched to a gene: 11. Source study methods: Amplification with reference gene primers provided the estimates of nucleated cell counts. Assay used: immunoSEQ multiplex PCR; TCRdb lists only in-frame clones, some missing. V and J calls and clone size are those listed in that table; D and trimming were worked out from the DNA. In the table there are nearly 250,000 clones, around nine tenths of which are singletons. The source is a woman aged 55-75 years who had recovered from COVID-19. The chain links TRBV6-5 to TRBJ1-4; 7 nucleotides line up with TRBD1. The sequenced sample consisted of peripheral blood. CDR3 protein: CASSYIQGGGGEKLFF. CDR3 sequence (DNA): TGTGCCAGCAGTTACATTCAAGGGGGCGGCGGCGAAAAACTGTTTTTT.